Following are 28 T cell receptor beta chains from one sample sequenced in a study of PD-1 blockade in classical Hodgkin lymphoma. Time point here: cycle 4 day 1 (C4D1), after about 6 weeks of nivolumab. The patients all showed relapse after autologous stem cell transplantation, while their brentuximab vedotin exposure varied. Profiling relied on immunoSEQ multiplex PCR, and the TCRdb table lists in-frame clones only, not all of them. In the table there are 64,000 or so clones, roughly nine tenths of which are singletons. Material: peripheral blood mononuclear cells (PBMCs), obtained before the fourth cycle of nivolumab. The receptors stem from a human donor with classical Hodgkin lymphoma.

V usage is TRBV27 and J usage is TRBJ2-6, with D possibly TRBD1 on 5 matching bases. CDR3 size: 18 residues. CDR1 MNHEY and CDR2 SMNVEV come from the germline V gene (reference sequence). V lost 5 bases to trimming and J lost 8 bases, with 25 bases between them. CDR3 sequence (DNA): TGTGCCAGCAGTCAGCGACAGTCCCCCTTCCTGAGGACCAACGTCCTGACTTTC. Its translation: CASSQRQSPFLRTNVLTF.

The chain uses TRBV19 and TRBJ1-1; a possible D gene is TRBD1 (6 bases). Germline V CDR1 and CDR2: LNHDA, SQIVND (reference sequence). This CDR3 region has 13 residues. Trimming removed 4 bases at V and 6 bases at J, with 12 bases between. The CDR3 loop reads CASSTNREAEAFF. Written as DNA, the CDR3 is TGTGCCAGTAGTACAAACAGGGAGGCTGAAGCTTTCTTT. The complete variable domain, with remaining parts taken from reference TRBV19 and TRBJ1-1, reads DGGITQSPKYLFRKEGQNVTLSCEQNLNHDAMYWYRQDPGQGLRLIYYSQIVNDFQKGDIAEGYSVSREKKESFPLTVTSAQKNPTAFYLCASSTNREAEAFFGQGTRLTVV.

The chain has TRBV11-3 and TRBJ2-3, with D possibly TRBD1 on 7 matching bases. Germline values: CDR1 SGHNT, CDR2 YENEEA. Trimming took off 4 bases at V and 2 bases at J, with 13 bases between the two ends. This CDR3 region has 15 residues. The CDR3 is CASSSGGLNTDTQYF. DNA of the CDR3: TGTGCCAGCAGCTCAGGGGGGCTCAACACAGATACGCAGTATTTT.

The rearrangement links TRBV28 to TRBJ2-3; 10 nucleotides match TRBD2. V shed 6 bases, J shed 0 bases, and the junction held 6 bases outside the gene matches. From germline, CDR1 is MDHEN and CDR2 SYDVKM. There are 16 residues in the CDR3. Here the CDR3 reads CASSRSGRSSTDTQYF. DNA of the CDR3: TGTGCCAGCAGCCGTAGCGGGAGGTCTAGCACAGATACGCAGTATTTT.

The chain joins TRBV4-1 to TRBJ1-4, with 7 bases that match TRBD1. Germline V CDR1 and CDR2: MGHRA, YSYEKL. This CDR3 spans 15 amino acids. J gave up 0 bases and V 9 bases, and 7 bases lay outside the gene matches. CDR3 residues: CASKGQVATNEKLFF. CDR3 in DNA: TGCGCCAGTAAAGGACAGGTAGCAACTAATGAAAAACTGTTTTTT.

This CDR3 is CASSESSGNTIYF. CDR3 DNA sequence: TGTGCCAGCAGTGAGTCCTCTGGAAACACCATATATTTT. The rearrangement joins TRBV7-9 to TRBJ1-3; D unresolved. V dropped 6 bases and J dropped 0 bases, with 6 bases sitting between them. The germline V gene has CDR1 SEHNR and CDR2 FQNEAQ (reference sequence). CDR3 size: 13 residues.

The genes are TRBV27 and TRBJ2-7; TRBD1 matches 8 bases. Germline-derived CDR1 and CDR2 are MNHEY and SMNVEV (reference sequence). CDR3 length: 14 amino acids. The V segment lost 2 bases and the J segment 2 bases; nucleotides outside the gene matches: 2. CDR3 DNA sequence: TGTGCCAGCAGTTTAGGACAGGGTGCCTACGAGCAGTACTTC. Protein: CASSLGQGAYEQYF.

This CDR3 reads CASSLSDEQFF. CDR3 in DNA: TGTGCCAGCAGCTTATCGGATGAGCAGTTCTTC. This sequence joins TRBV7-9 and TRBJ2-1, with no clear D. Germline V gene data show CDR1 as SEHNR and CDR2 as FQNEAQ (reference sequence). The CDR3 is 11 amino acids. Trimming pared 2 bases from V and 8 bases from J, leaving 4 bases between. The complete variable domain, with remaining parts taken from reference TRBV7-9 and TRBJ2-1, reads DTGVSQNPRHKITKRGQNVTFRCDPISEHNRLYWYRQTLGQGPEFLTYFQNEAQLEKSRLLSDRFSAERPKGSFSTLEIQRTEQGDSAMYLCASSLSDEQFFGPGTRLTVL.

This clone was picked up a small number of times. The CDR3 loop is CASSLGGPGQGSFTGELFF. CDR3 DNA sequence: TGTGCCAGCAGCTTGGGGGGACCCGGACAGGGAAGCTTCACCGGGGAGCTGTTTTTT. The V call is TRBV5-5, the J call TRBJ2-2; 8 positions agree with TRBD1. Trimming cost V 0 bases and J 4 bases; bases outside gene matches: 14. The germline gives CDR1 SGHKS, CDR2 YYEKEE (reference sequence). This CDR3 has 19 residues. Filled out from reference TRBV5-5 and TRBJ2-2, the complete variable domain reads DAGVTQSPTHLIKTRGQQVTLRCSPISGHKSVSWYQQVLGQGPQFIFQYYEKEERGRGNFPDRFSARQFPNYSSELNVNALLLGDSALYLCASSLGGPGQGSFTGELFFGEGSRLTVL.

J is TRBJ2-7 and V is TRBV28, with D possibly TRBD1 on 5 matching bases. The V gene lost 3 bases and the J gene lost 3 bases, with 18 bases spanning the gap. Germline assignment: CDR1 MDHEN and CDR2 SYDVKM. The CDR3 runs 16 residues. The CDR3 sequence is CASSFSLSGLSYEQYF. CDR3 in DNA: TGTGCCAGCAGTTTCTCCCTTTCAGGGTTAAGCTACGAGCAGTACTTC.

The CDR3 DNA reads as TGCGCCAGCAGCTTGTATGGACAAGAGACCCAGTACTTC. This gives the protein CASSLYGQETQYF. The rearrangement links TRBV5-1 to TRBJ2-5; the D is unclear. Germline V CDR1 and CDR2: SGHRS, YFSETQ. Trimming took 1 base from V and 2 from J, leaving 6 bases between them. The CDR3 length is 13 residues.

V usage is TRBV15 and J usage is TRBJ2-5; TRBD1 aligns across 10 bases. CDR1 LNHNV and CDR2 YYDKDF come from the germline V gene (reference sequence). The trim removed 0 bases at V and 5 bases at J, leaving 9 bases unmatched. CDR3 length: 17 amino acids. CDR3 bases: TGTGCCACCAGCAGAGATCTCGCCGGGACAGGGGATGAGACCCAGTACTTC. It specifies CATSRDLAGTGDETQYF. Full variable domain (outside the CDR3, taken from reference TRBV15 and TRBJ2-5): DAMVIQNPRYQVTQFGKPVTLSCSQTLNHNVMYWYQQKSSQAPKLLFHYYDKDFNNEADTPDNFQSRRPNTSFCFLDIRSPGLGDTAMYLCATSRDLAGTGDETQYFGPGTRLLVL.

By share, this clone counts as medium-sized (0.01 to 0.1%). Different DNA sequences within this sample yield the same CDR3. DNA for the CDR3: TGTGCCAGCAGTTACTCTGGGGGAGTCGGAAATGAGCAGTTCTTC. Encoded protein: CASSYSGGVGNEQFF. The chain uses TRBV6-5 and TRBJ2-1; possibly TRBD1 or TRBD2 for D (5 bases each). V lost 0 bases and J lost 7, with 13 bases in between. The CDR3 runs to 15 residues. The germline gives CDR1 MNHEY, CDR2 SVGAGI.

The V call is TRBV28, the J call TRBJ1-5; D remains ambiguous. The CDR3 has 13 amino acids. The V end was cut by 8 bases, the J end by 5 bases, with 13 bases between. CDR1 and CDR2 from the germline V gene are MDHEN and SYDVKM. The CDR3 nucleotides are TGTGCCAGCCGTAGGACCGACCATCAGCCCCAGCATTTT. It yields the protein CASRRTDHQPQHF.

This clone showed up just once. The CDR3 reads CASRAATDTQYF. CDR3 bases: TGCGCCAGCAGGGCGGCCACAGATACGCAGTATTTT. The V and J genes are TRBV5-1 and TRBJ2-3; unclear D gene. The CDR3 has 12 amino acids. V was pared by 5 bases and J by 2 bases, with 6 bases between. Germline V gene data show CDR1 as SGHRS and CDR2 as YFSETQ.

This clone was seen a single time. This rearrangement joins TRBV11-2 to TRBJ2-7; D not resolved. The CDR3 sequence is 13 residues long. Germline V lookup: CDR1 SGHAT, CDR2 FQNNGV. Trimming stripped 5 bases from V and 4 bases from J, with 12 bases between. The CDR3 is CASSLSAPYEQYF. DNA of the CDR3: TGTGCCAGCAGCCTATCAGCCCCGTACGAGCAGTACTTC.

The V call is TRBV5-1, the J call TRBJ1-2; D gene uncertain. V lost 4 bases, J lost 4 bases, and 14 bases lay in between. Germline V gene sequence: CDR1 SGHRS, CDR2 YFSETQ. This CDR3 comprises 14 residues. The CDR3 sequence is CASSTSGDGYGYTF. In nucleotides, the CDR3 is TGCGCCAGCAGCACGTCGGGAGACGGCTATGGCTACACCTTC.

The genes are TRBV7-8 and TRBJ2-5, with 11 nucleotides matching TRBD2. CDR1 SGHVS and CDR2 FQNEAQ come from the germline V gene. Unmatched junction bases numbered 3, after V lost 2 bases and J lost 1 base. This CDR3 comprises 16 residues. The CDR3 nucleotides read TGTGCCAGCAGCTTAACTAGCGGGGGCTCCCAAGAGACCCAGTACTTC. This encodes CASSLTSGGSQETQYF.

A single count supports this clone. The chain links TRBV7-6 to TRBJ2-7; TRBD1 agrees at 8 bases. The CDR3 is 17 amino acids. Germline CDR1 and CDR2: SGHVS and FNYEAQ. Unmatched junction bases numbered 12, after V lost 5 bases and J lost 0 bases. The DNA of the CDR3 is TGTGCCAGCAGCCCGAAACCATGGACAGGGAGCTCCTACGAGCAGTACTTC. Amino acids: CASSPKPWTGSSYEQYF.

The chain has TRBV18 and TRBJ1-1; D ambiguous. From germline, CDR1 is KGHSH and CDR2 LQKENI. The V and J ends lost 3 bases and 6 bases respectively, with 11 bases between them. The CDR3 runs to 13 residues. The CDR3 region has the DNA TGTGCCAGCTCACCCCCTCCAGAGGCTGAAGCTTTCTTT. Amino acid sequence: CASSPPPEAEAFF.

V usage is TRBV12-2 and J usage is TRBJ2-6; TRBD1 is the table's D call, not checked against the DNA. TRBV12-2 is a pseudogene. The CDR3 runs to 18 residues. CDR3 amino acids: CASRLATTGDAGANVLTF. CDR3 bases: TGTGCAAGTCGCTTAGCCACTACAGGGGACGCTGGGGCCAACGTCCTGACTTTC.

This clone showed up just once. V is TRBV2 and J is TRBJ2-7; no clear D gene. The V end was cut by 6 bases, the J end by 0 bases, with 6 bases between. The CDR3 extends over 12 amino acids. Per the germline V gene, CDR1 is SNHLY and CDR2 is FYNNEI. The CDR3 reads CASRVGSYEQYF. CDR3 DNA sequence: TGTGCCAGCAGGGTGGGCTCCTACGAGCAGTACTTC.

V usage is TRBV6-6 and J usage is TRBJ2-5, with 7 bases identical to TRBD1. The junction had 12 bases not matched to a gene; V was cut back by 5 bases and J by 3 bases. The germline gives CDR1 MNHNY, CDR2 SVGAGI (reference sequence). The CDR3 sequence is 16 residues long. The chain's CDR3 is CASSPWTGGLKETQYF. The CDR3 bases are TGTGCCAGCAGTCCTTGGACAGGAGGTCTCAAAGAGACCCAGTACTTC.

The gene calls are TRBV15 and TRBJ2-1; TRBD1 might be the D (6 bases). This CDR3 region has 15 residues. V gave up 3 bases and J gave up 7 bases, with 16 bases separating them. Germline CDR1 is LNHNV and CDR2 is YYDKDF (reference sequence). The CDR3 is CATSRPGVLLNEQFF. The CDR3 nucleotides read TGTGCCACCAGCAGGCCAGGGGTCCTACTAAATGAGCAGTTCTTC. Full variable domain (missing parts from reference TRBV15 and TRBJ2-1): DAMVIQNPRYQVTQFGKPVTLSCSQTLNHNVMYWYQQKSSQAPKLLFHYYDKDFNNEADTPDNFQSRRPNTSFCFLDIRSPGLGDTAMYLCATSRPGVLLNEQFFGPGTRLTVL.

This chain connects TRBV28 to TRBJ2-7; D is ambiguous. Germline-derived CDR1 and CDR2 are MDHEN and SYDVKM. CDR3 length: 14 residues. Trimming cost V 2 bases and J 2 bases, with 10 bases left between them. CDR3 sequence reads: CASSLGSLPYEQYF. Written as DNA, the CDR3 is TGTGCCAGCAGTTTAGGGTCGCTTCCCTACGAGCAGTACTTC.

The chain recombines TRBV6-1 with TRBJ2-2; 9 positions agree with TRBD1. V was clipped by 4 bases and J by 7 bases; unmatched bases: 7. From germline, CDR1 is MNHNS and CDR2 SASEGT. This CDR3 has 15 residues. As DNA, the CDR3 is TGTGCCAGCAGTGGGCGGGACAGGGTTATCGGGGAGCTGTTTTTT. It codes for CASSGRDRVIGELFF.

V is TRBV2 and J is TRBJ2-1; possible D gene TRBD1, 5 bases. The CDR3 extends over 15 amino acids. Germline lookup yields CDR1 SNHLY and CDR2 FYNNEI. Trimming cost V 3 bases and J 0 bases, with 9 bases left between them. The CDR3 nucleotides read TGTGCCAGCAGTGAGCGACAGAACTCCTACAATGAGCAGTTCTTC. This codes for CASSERQNSYNEQFF.

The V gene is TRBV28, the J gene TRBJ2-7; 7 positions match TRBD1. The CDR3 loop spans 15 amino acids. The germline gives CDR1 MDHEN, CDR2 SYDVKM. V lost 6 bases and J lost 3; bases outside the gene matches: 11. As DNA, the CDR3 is TGTGCCAGCAGCGACCGGGACAGCGAACGCTACGAGCAGTACTTC. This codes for CASSDRDSERYEQYF.